The 13 T cell receptor beta chains below were found in one sample sequenced in a study of blood T cell repertoires in COVID-19. TCRdb keeps only in-frame clones here, not all; method: immunoSEQ multiplex PCR. The data show approximately 190,000 clones, about 88% seen once. The sequencing sample was made of peripheral blood. The receptors derive from a man aged 25-45 years with active or convalescent COVID-19.

CDR3 region: CASSKNRDRGRNEQFF. In DNA form, the CDR3 reads TGTGCCAGCAGCAAAAACCGGGACAGGGGTAGGAATGAGCAGTTCTTC. The J gene is TRBJ2-1, the V gene TRBV27, with 10 bases matching TRBD1. This CDR3 spans 16 amino acids. Germline V gene data show CDR1 as MNHEY and CDR2 as SMNVEV (reference sequence). The V gene end was trimmed by 6 bases and the J gene end by 7 bases; junction bases not matched to a gene: 12.

The chain uses TRBV6-1 and TRBJ2-1, with D possibly TRBD2 on 6 matching bases. Between the trimmed V and J ends, which lost 2 bases and 10 bases, there was a span of 18 bases. The CDR3 runs to 15 residues. CDR1 is MNHNS and CDR2 is SASEGT in the germline V gene. As DNA, the CDR3 is TGTGCCAGCAGTGAACCTTTCGGAGTTGGGGGGGAGCAGTTCTTC. Amino acid sequence: CASSEPFGVGGEQFF.

The chain has TRBV7-2 and TRBJ2-5; D is ambiguous. The CDR3 covers 14 residues. Trimming took off 4 bases at V and 2 bases at J, with 11 bases between the two ends. The germline CDR1 and CDR2 sequences are SGHTA and FQGNSA. The CDR3 protein is CASSSDSTQETQYF. In DNA, the CDR3 is TGTGCCAGCAGCTCTGACTCCACTCAAGAGACCCAGTACTTC.

The V and J genes are TRBV6-1 and TRBJ1-6, with D unresolved. Per the germline V gene, CDR1 is MNHNS and CDR2 is SASEGT. V was clipped by 3 bases and J by 9 bases, with 6 bases between them. CDR3 length: 12 amino acids. CDR3 amino acids: CASSDGGSPLHF. In nucleotides, the CDR3 is TGTGCCAGCAGTGATGGCGGTTCACCCCTCCACTTT.

This rearrangement joins TRBV7-2 to TRBJ2-5, with D perhaps TRBD2 (5 bases). Trimming pared 5 bases from V and 1 base from J, leaving 11 bases between. This CDR3 has 14 residues. CDR1 and CDR2 (germline): SGHTA, FQGNSA. In nucleotides, the CDR3 is TGTGCCAGCAGCCGGAGCGGCTTCCAAGAGACCCAGTACTTC. Its translation is CASSRSGFQETQYF.

V usage is TRBV4-1 and J usage is TRBJ1-4, with 12 nucleotides matching TRBD1. The CDR3 contains 15 residues. Germline values: CDR1 MGHRA, CDR2 YSYEKL. The V and J ends lost 5 bases and 9 bases, in that order; junction bases with no gene match: 7. DNA for the CDR3: TGCGCCAGCAGCGAGTTCGGGACAGGGGGCAAAAAACTGTTTTTT. Translating gives CASSEFGTGGKKLFF.

The chain couples TRBV5-5 to TRBJ1-2, with unresolved D. This CDR3 has 17 amino acids. The V gene's germline CDR1 is SGHKS and CDR2 YYEKEE (reference sequence). V shed 1 base and J shed 2 bases, with 18 bases lying between them. The CDR3 sequence is CASSLSGPGGGNYGYTF. The CDR3 DNA reads TGTGCCAGCAGCTTGTCAGGCCCAGGAGGCGGAAACTATGGCTACACCTTC.

The chain is built from TRBV5-1 and TRBJ1-2; 8 nucleotides match TRBD1. CDR1 SGHRS and CDR2 YFSETQ come from the germline V gene. The CDR3 consists of 15 residues. V shed 4 bases, J shed 8 bases, and the junction held 13 bases outside the gene matches. The CDR3 DNA sequence: TGCGCCAGCAGCCCAAACGGTCAGGGGGCGGAAGGCTACACCTTC. This gives the protein CASSPNGQGAEGYTF.

V gene TRBV28 combines with J gene TRBJ1-5, with D possibly matching TRBD1 (5 bases). Germline V CDR1 and CDR2: MDHEN, SYDVKM. V gave up 3 bases and J gave up 4 bases, with 16 bases separating them. The CDR3 sequence is 16 residues long. CDR3 nucleotide sequence: TGTGCCAGCAGTTTCCACGGGGGGGTCAGGAATCAGCCCCAGCATTTT. Amino acid sequence: CASSFHGGVRNQPQHF.

The chain is built from TRBV5-6 and TRBJ1-2, with TRBD1 matching 8 bases. There are 17 residues in the CDR3. Germline CDR1 and CDR2: SGHDT and YYEEEE. J gave up 1 base and V 3 bases, and 11 bases lay outside the gene matches. Here the CDR3 reads CASSSPDRGRVNYGYTF. The CDR3 nucleotides read TGTGCCAGCAGCTCCCCAGACAGGGGAAGGGTTAACTATGGCTACACCTTC.

This chain uses TRBV5-1 with TRBJ1-5; unclear D gene. From germline, CDR1 is SGHRS and CDR2 YFSETQ. This CDR3 comprises 15 residues. With 0 bases removed from V and 7 bases from J, the gap between germline ends came to 14 bases. The CDR3 loop is CASSLDGQVGQPQHF. The CDR3 DNA follows: TGCGCCAGCAGCTTGGATGGTCAGGTTGGCCAGCCCCAGCATTTT.

The rearrangement links TRBV5-1 to TRBJ2-1; D gene uncertain. Germline V CDR1 and CDR2: SGHRS, YFSETQ. Trimming left V 0 bases short and J 0 bases short, with 7 bases between. The CDR3 has 15 amino acids. The DNA of the CDR3 is TGCGCCAGCAGCTTGGTGGCAGACTCCTACAATGAGCAGTTCTTC. It is translated as CASSLVADSYNEQFF.

V is TRBV19 and J is TRBJ1-2, with D possibly TRBD1 on 5 matching bases. The CDR3 length is 14 residues. V was pared by 4 bases and J by 3 bases, with 12 bases between. Per the germline V gene, CDR1 is LNHDA and CDR2 is SQIVND (reference sequence). The CDR3 coding sequence is TGTGCCAGTAGTAGTTTGGGGCAGCACTATGGCTACACCTTC. Amino acids: CASSSLGQHYGYTF. Drawing the rest from reference TRBV19 and TRBJ1-2, the complete variable domain is DGGITQSPKYLFRKEGQNVTLSCEQNLNHDAMYWYRQDPGQGLRLIYYSQIVNDFQKGDIAEGYSVSREKKESFPLTVTSAQKNPTAFYLCASSSLGQHYGYTFGSGTRLTVV.